These T cell receptor beta chains were read from a single sample in a study of T cell repertoires in cytomegalovirus infection. TCRdb re-called the reads with MiXCR, one entry per CDR3 protein. This table holds tens of thousands of distinct CDR3 sequences, around a fifth found once. What these receptors recognize is not known. The source was CD8+ T cells from cultured PBMCs, collected from culture after CMV antigen stimulation. The source is a human donor in good health (CMV status not recorded). Some clones in this sample may be carry-over from other donors' samples. Each CDR3 is given with its conserved first and last residue. A D gene is named only where the DNA matches it firmly. The size of a clone is reported for some rows only, either as once, few or many, or as a class for expanded clones.

clone_size	cdr3_length	d_call	v_call	j_call	cdr3_aa	cdr3_nt
few	15	TRBD1	TRBV7-6	TRBJ1-1	CASSSWTGRNTEAFF	TGTGCCAGCAGCTCATGGACAGGCCGGAACACTGAAGCTTTCTTT
few	16	-	TRBV7-9	TRBJ1-2	CASSPPLGVERHGYTF	TGTGCCAGCAGCCCCCCTCTCGGGGTAGAACGACATGGCTACACCTTC
few	15	-	TRBV11-2	TRBJ2-7	CASSLFGGPLYEQYF	TGTGCCAGCAGCTTATTCGGGGGCCCCCTCTACGAGCAGTACTTC
-	13	TRBD2	TRBV20-1	TRBJ2-7	CSARRRGYYEQYF	TGCAGTGCTAGAAGGCGGGGGTACTACGAGCAGTACTTC
-	13	-	TRBV7-9	TRBJ2-7	CASSPQTNYEQYF	TGTGCCAGCAGCCCTCAGACCAACTACGAGCAGTACTTC
few	17	-	TRBV7-2	TRBJ2-2	CASSFPEAGPNTGELFF	TGTGCCAGCAGCTTTCCAGAGGCCGGGCCTAACACCGGGGAGCTGTTTTTT
few	15	-	TRBV7-2	TRBJ1-1	CASSRYLGGNTEAFF	TGTGCCAGCAGCCGATACCTGGGGGGGAACACTGAAGCTTTCTTT
few	15	-	TRBV4-3	TRBJ1-4	CASRATFMEEEKLFF	TGCGCCAGCAGAGCCACCTTTATGGAGGAGGAAAAACTGTTTTTT
-	14	TRBD1	TRBV7-9	TRBJ2-7	CASSGRTGRYEQYF	TGTGCCAGCAGCGGCAGGACAGGGAGGTACGAGCAGTACTTC
few	14	TRBD2	TRBV20-1	TRBJ2-3	CRAGLAGDTDTQYF	TGCAGGGCTGGGCTAGCGGGAGACACAGATACGCAGTATTTT
-	15	-	TRBV5-6	TRBJ2-4	CASSLGTIGLNSQYF	TGTGCCAGCAGCTTGGGGACGATCGGTTTAAACAGTCAGTACTTC
few	13	-	TRBV7-6	TRBJ2-3	CASSLGRADTQYF	TGTGCCAGCAGCTTAGGGAGGGCTGATACGCAGTATTTT
-	15	TRBD1	TRBV7-2	TRBJ1-1	CASSPWDRTNTEAFF	TGTGCCAGCAGCCCCTGGGACAGGACGAACACTGAAGCTTTCTTT
few	15	-	TRBV28	TRBJ1-5	CASSLLRSRYQPQHF	TGTGCCAGCAGTTTATTACGGTCACGCTATCAGCCCCAGCATTTT
few	14	-	TRBV7-2	TRBJ1-1	CASRSTSGGTEAFF	TGTGCCAGCAGATCGACCTCAGGAGGCACTGAAGCTTTCTTT
many	15	TRBD1	TRBV7-2	TRBJ1-5	CASSEGTEPRQPQHF	TGTGCCAGCAGCGAGGGGACAGAGCCCCGTCAGCCCCAGCATTTT
-	18	TRBD1	TRBV7-6	TRBJ1-2	CASSSGGKQGASIYGYTF	TGTGCCAGCAGCTCCGGGGGAAAGCAGGGGGCATCGATCTATGGCTACACCTTC